The rows below give T cell receptor beta chains drawn from one sample of a study of CD8+ T cells in alopecia areata. Repertoires were generated with immunoSEQ multiplex PCR, while TCRdb's copy carries only in-frame clones and drops some. This table holds 150,000 to 200,000 clones, under 80% found once. The specimen was CD4+ T cells sorted from blood, collected around week 50, from a patient treated with tofacitinib. The receptors shown here come from a human donor with alopecia areata. Each CDR3 is given with its conserved first and last residue. D genes are given only for firm matches. Clone size, where shown, is once, few, many, or a class for clones that have expanded.

.,TRBJ2-5,TRBV30,.,TGTGCCTGGAGTGCCGTTGACTCGTACCAAGAGACCCAGTACTTC,CAWSAVDSYQETQYF
.,TRBJ1-2,TRBV2,.,TGTGCCAGCAGTGTCCCTAGAGGTGGCTACACCTTC,CASSVPRGGYTF
.,TRBJ1-2,TRBV10-3,.,TGTGCCATCAGTGATTTGACAGCTAACTATGGCTACACCTTC,CAISDLTANYGYTF
TRBD1,TRBJ1-2,TRBV5-1,.,TGCGCCAGCAGCTCGGGACAGACCTATGGCTACACCTTC,CASSSGQTYGYTF
.,TRBJ2-3,TRBV9,.,TGTGCCAGCAGCGTAAGCGCAGATACGCAGTATTTT,CASSVSADTQYF
.,TRBJ1-1,TRBV29-1,.,TGCAGCGTTGCGGGAACAACCCAAGCTTTCTTT,CSVAGTTQAFF
.,TRBJ1-2,TRBV29-1,.,TGCAGCGTTGCCGCTAACTATGGCTACACCTTC,CSVAANYGYTF
.,TRBJ2-1,TRBV2,few,TGTGCCAGCAGTGAAGAAACCCTCTCTCTGCCGGTTTTCAATGAGCAGTTCTTC,CASSEETLSLPVFNEQFF
TRBD2,TRBJ2-7,TRBV4-1,.,TGCGCCAGCAGCCAAGGGGAACTAGCGGGCTACGAGCAGTACTTC,CASSQGELAGYEQYF
.,TRBJ2-5,TRBV19,.,TGTGCCAGTAGTGTGCACAGGGATCAAGAGACCCAGTACTTC,CASSVHRDQETQYF
TRBD2,TRBJ2-3,TRBV4-3,many,TGCGCCAGCAGCCTAGGACTAGTCGCAACAGATACGCAGTATTTT,CASSLGLVATDTQYF
TRBD2,TRBJ2-1,TRBV4-2,few,TGTGCCAGCAGCCAAGATCTAGCGGGGAGAAACAATGAGCAGTTCTTC,CASSQDLAGRNNEQFF
TRBD1,TRBJ1-1,TRBV11-2,.,TGTGCCAGCAGCTCGATGACAGGGATGGTAGCTTTCTTT,CASSSMTGMVAFF
TRBD1,TRBJ2-7,TRBV25-1,.,TGTGCCAGCAGTGAGGGACAGTCCTACGAGCAGTACTTC,CASSEGQSYEQYF
.,TRBJ2-2,TRBV9,.,TGTGCCAGCAGCGTAGCCGGGATTGGTACCGGGGAGCTGTTTTTT,CASSVAGIGTGELFF
.,TRBJ1-1,TRBV2,.,TGTGCCAGCAGTGAAGATAGGGGGGAGTTTGGCACTGAAGCTTTCTTT,CASSEDRGEFGTEAFF
.,TRBJ2-3,TRBV2,few,TGTGCCAGCAGTGAAGGGGTCCCAGATACGCAGTATTTT,CASSEGVPDTQYF
.,TRBJ2-1,TRBV29-1,.,TGCAGCGTTGAATCGCAGAGGGTCATCTCCTACAATGAGCAGCTCTTC,CSVESQRVISYNEQLF
.,TRBJ2-3,TRBV5-1,.,TGCGCCAGCAGCCCGGTGACTAGTTCAGATACGCAGTATTTT,CASSPVTSSDTQYF
TRBD2,TRBJ2-5,TRBV19,.,TGTGCCAGTAGTATAGTGGCGGGGGGCTCTGAGGAGACCCAGTACTTC,CASSIVAGGSEETQYF
TRBD1,TRBJ2-5,TRBV11-2,.,TGTGCCAGCAGCGACAGGGGGCGGGAGACCCAGTACTTC,CASSDRGRETQYF
TRBD1,TRBJ2-7,TRBV25-1,.,TGTGCCAGCAGGAAGACAGGGGTACACGAGCAGTACTTC,CASRKTGVHEQYF
.,TRBJ2-7,TRBV7-2,few,TGTGCCAGCAGCTTAGGCTATACCTACGAGCAGTACTTC,CASSLGYTYEQYF
TRBD1,TRBJ2-5,TRBV4-3,few,TGCGCCAGCAGCCAAGACCCGCCGGGACAGGGTGTCGAGACCCAGTACTTC,CASSQDPPGQGVETQYF
TRBD2,TRBJ2-1,TRBV7-3,once,TGTGCCAGCGCCGCGGGACTAGCGGGTACTCATGAGCAGTTCTTC,CASAAGLAGTHEQFF
.,TRBJ1-5,TRBV19,.,TGTGCCAGTAGTATAGGAGAAGGCGGATGGGGAAATCAGCCCCAGCATTTT,CASSIGEGGWGNQPQHF
.,TRBJ1-2,TRBV11-2,.,TGTGCCAGCAGCTCTAACTATGGCTACACCTTC,CASSSNYGYTF
.,TRBJ1-2,TRBV30,.,TGTGCCTGGACCAATGGGGCGGGAGCTAACTATGGCTACACCTTC,CAWTNGAGANYGYTF